Below, 29 T cell receptor beta chains from the same sample are listed, as sequenced in a study of response to subunit inactivated influenza vaccine. TCRdb redid the calling of the RT-PCR reads with MiXCR, one entry per CDR3 protein. The repertoire consists of 800,000 or so distinct CDR3 sequences, with around 20% occurring once and the leading ten covering around 9.6%. This specimen was PBMCs from blood, taken about 5 days after vaccination. Receptor source: a man over 45 who received an inactivated influenza vaccine.

The chain joins TRBV11-2 to TRBJ2-2; weak D call: TRBD1 (7 bases). CDR3 length equals 15 residues. CDR1 SGHAT and CDR2 FQNNGV come from the germline V gene. The germline V and J ends were trimmed by 5 bases and 3 bases, with 13 bases remaining between them. CDR3: CASSQGGEYTGELFF. The CDR3 DNA is TGTGCCAGCAGCCAGGGGGGAGAGTACACCGGGGAGCTGTTTTTT.

The chain joins TRBV4-1 to TRBJ2-2; D is unresolved. This CDR3 is built from 16 residues. Trimming removed 0 bases at V and 4 bases at J, with 12 bases between. The germline V gene encodes CDR1 MGHRA and CDR2 YSYEKL. The CDR3 spells CASSQELTTATGELFF. The DNA for the CDR3 is TGCGCCAGCAGCCAAGAACTGACAACAGCCACCGGGGAGCTGTTTTTT.

In its sample, this clonotype was seen a few times. The chain uses TRBV12-3 or TRBV12-4 and TRBJ1-4, with a tentative D call TRBD1 (5 bases). The length of the CDR3 is 16 residues. V was clipped by 3 bases and J by 7 bases, with 18 bases between them. DNA of the CDR3: TGTGCCAGCAGTTTGGGGGTTCGGGGCTGGTCTGAAAAACTGTTTTTT. Protein: CASSLGVRGWSEKLFF.

V is TRBV25-1 and J is TRBJ2-3; 8 bases map to TRBD2. From germline, CDR1 is MGHDK and CDR2 SYGVNS. The J segment lost 4 bases and the V segment lost 1 base, leaving 10 bases of the junction unmatched. CDR3 size: 17 residues. CDR3 sequence (DNA): TGTGCCAGCAGTGAATCTGTGGGTAGCGGGAAGGCAGATACGCAGTATTTT. This sequence encodes CASSESVGSGKADTQYF.

The gene calls are TRBV24-1 and TRBJ2-7; D possibly uses TRBD1 or TRBD2 (5 bases each). This CDR3 is 13 amino acids long. Germline lookup yields CDR1 KGHDR and CDR2 SFDVKD. V lost 7 bases to trimming and J lost 7 bases, with 16 bases between them. The CDR3 protein is CATRGASSGEQYF. CDR3 coding DNA: TGTGCCACCAGAGGGGCCTCCTCGGGGGAGCAGTACTTC.

The CDR3 DNA reads as TGTGCCAGCAGCGTAGGGGTACTAGCGGGGGCTGGTCCGGAGACCCAGTACTTC. Translated: CASSVGVLAGAGPETQYF. This chain joins TRBV9 and TRBJ2-5, with 11 bases aligning to TRBD2. The CDR3 has 18 amino acids. In germline, CDR1 is SGDLS, CDR2 YYNGEE. Trimming took 0 bases from V and 5 from J; bases not matched to a gene: 12. Based on the CDR3 plus reference TRBV9 and TRBJ2-5, the full variable domain is DSGVTQTPKHLITATGQRVTLRCSPRSGDLSVYWYQQSLDQGLQFLIQYYNGEERAKGNILERFSAQQFPDLHSELNLSSLELGDSALYFCASSVGVLAGAGPETQYFGPGTRLLVL.

This clonotype occurred many times. The chain recombines TRBV18 with TRBJ1-5; TRBD1 matches 8 bases. CDR1 and CDR2 (germline): KGHSH, LQKENI. V dropped 4 bases and J dropped 4; count of bases not matched to a gene: 6. The CDR3 has 15 amino acids. CDR3 sequence: CASSQAGQDNQPQHF. The CDR3 coding sequence is TGTGCCAGCTCACAGGCGGGACAGGATAATCAGCCCCAGCATTTT.

The gene calls are TRBV20-1 and TRBJ2-2, with D unclear. The V gene's germline CDR1 is DFQATT and CDR2 SNEGSKA (reference sequence). V was clipped by 1 base and J by 7 bases, with 13 bases between them. This CDR3 is built from 14 residues. CDR3 amino acids: CSARGPTENGELFF. The DNA for the CDR3 is TGCAGTGCTAGAGGACCGACGGAGAACGGGGAGCTGTTTTTT.

The chain is built from TRBV29-1 and TRBJ2-4, with D unclear. Germline V gene lookup returns CDR1 SQVTM and CDR2 ANQGSEA. This CDR3 is built from 14 residues. V shed 6 bases and J shed 6 bases, with 18 bases lying between them. The CDR3 protein is CSVRDPGGSNIQYF. As DNA, the CDR3 is TGCAGCGTCCGAGACCCGGGCGGATCAAACATTCAGTACTTC.

This clonotype was observed a few times. CDR3 nucleotide sequence: TGTGCCAGCAAAAAGCTAGCGGGAGGGCGCTATCCTTTCCAAGAGACCCAGTACTTC. The encoded protein is CASKKLAGGRYPFQETQYF. This sequence joins TRBV27 and TRBJ2-5, with 12 bases that match TRBD2. The CDR3 consists of 19 residues. Germline V lookup: CDR1 MNHEY, CDR2 SMNVEV (reference sequence). Germline trimming cut 7 bases from V and 1 base from J; bases unmatched to any gene: 16.

This chain links TRBV20-1 with TRBJ2-2, with no clear D. V gave up 6 bases and J gave up 6 bases, with 11 bases separating them. CDR1 and CDR2 from the germline V gene are DFQATT and SNEGSKA (reference sequence). The CDR3 extends over 12 amino acids. The CDR3 protein is CSATDMPGELFF. In DNA form, the CDR3 reads TGCAGTGCCACCGACATGCCCGGGGAGCTGTTTTTT.

The rearrangement joins TRBV20-1 to TRBJ2-3; 12 positions agree with TRBD1. Per germline, CDR1 DFQATT and CDR2 SNEGSKA (reference sequence). Unmatched junction bases numbered 14, after V lost 6 bases and J lost 1 base. The CDR3 runs 18 residues. CDR3 sequence: CSAAKLPGQGAGTDTQYF. CDR3 bases: TGCAGTGCCGCAAAGCTTCCGGGACAGGGGGCCGGCACAGATACGCAGTATTTT.

The chain uses TRBV4-2 and TRBJ2-7, with 9 positions matching TRBD1. After removal of 3 bases from V and 3 bases from J, the junction contained 6 bases not matched to a gene. Per germline, CDR1 LGHNA and CDR2 YNFKEQ. The CDR3 loop spans 15 amino acids. The CDR3 loop reads CASSQSRDRDYEQYF. The CDR3 DNA reads as TGTGCCAGCAGCCAGTCCCGGGACAGGGACTACGAGCAGTACTTC.

This clonotype was counted at least ten times. The chain carries TRBV11-2 and TRBJ1-6; no reliable D call. In germline, CDR1 is SGHAT, CDR2 FQNNGV. CDR3 size: 14 residues. Trimming cost V 6 bases and J 9 bases, with 15 bases left between them. The CDR3 region has the DNA TGTGCCAGCAGACTCCTGCGGACGGGTTCACCCCTCCACTTT. Translation gives CASRLLRTGSPLHF.

This clonotype was picked up a small number of times. The chain joins TRBV20-1 to TRBJ2-2; D might be TRBD2 (7 bases). The CDR3 contains 16 residues. Germline-derived CDR1 and CDR2 are DFQATT and SNEGSKA (reference sequence). Trimming stripped 6 bases from V and 3 bases from J, with 20 bases between. The CDR3 is CSAHITGRAYTGELFF. The CDR3 DNA sequence: TGCAGTGCCCACATTACAGGGAGGGCTTACACCGGGGAGCTGTTTTTT.

J is TRBJ2-1 and V is TRBV6-5; no firm D call. The CDR3 has 12 amino acids. Trimming shortened V by 6 bases and J by 10 bases, and 13 bases separated the two germline ends. Germline V CDR1 and CDR2: MNHEY, SVGAGI. The DNA for the CDR3 is TGTGCCAGCAGGCGCCTCGGTACCGAGCAGTTCTTC. Translating gives CASRRLGTEQFF.

In its sample, this clonotype was seen once. The junction and the germline gene differ at one end; a read error may be behind it. The chain carries TRBV7-2 and TRBJ2-1; TRBD2 agrees at 7 bases. CDR3 length equals 16 residues. Germline lookup yields CDR1 SGHTA and CDR2 FQGNSA. The CDR3 sequence: CASGLASGHFDDEQFF. CDR3 nucleotide sequence: TGTGCCAGCGGCTTAGCTAGCGGTCACTTTGATGATGAGCAGTTCTTC.

This rearrangement joins TRBV5-1 to TRBJ2-1, with 9 bases that match TRBD2. V shed 7 bases, J shed 7 bases, and the junction held 9 bases outside the gene matches. Per the germline V gene, CDR1 is SGHRS and CDR2 is YFSETQ. CDR3 length: 14 amino acids. CDR3: CASAPGTSQNEQFF. In DNA form, the CDR3 reads TGCGCCAGCGCCCCCGGGACTAGCCAGAATGAGCAGTTCTTC.

This clonotype was seen once. The rearrangement links TRBV10-3 to TRBJ2-1, with 13 bases matching TRBD2. V trimming: 3 bases; J trimming: 6 bases; junction bases outside the gene matches: 11. In germline, CDR1 is ENHRY, CDR2 SYGVKD. This CDR3 is built from 18 residues. The CDR3 is CAISDYGLAGASGNEQFF. In nucleotides, the CDR3 is TGTGCCATCAGTGACTACGGACTAGCGGGAGCGTCGGGCAATGAGCAGTTCTTC.

The chain is built from TRBV20-1 and TRBJ1-1, with D perhaps TRBD1 (6 bases). This CDR3 contains 13 residues. CDR1 DFQATT and CDR2 SNEGSKA come from the germline V gene (reference sequence). V was pared by 7 bases and J by 0 bases, with 12 bases between. CDR3 nucleotide sequence: TGCAGTGTCCAACAGGGTGTGAACACTGAAGCTTTCTTT. Protein product: CSVQQGVNTEAFF.

This chain joins TRBV10-3 and TRBJ1-5; TRBD1 matches 8 bases. V lost 1 base, J lost 2 bases, and 13 bases stayed unmatched. The germline CDR1 and CDR2 sequences are ENHRY and SYGVKD. The CDR3 extends over 19 amino acids. CDR3 protein: CAISEFGAQGAGGNQPQHF. For the CDR3, the DNA is TGTGCCATCAGTGAGTTCGGGGCCCAGGGGGCGGGTGGCAATCAGCCCCAGCATTTT.

This chain uses TRBV30 with TRBJ2-1; tentatively, D is TRBD1 (5 bases). The germline gives CDR1 GTSNPN, CDR2 SVGIG (reference sequence). Trimming removed 3 bases from V and 16 bases from J, with 19 bases in between. The CDR3 runs 12 residues. The CDR3 loop reads CAWRTVAGPTFF. CDR3 nucleotides: TGTGCCTGGAGAACTGTGGCAGGGCCGACTTTCTTC. The variable domain in full, completed from reference TRBV30 and TRBJ2-1, reads SQTIHQWPATLVQPVGSPLSLECTVEGTSNPNLYWYRQAAGRGLQLLFYSVGIGQISSEVPQNLSASRPQDRQFILSSKKLLLSDSGFYLCAWRTVAGPTFFGPGTRLTVL.

This clonotype was observed a handful of times. The genes are TRBV7-2 and TRBJ2-7, with 10 bases fitting TRBD1. With 5 bases clipped from V and 7 bases from J, the junction kept 8 bases outside the gene matches. This CDR3 region has 14 residues. Germline CDR1 and CDR2: SGHTA and FQGNSA. CDR3 loop: CASSISRDRGEQYF. As DNA, the CDR3 is TGTGCCAGCAGCATATCCCGGGACAGGGGAGAGCAGTACTTC.

The genes are TRBV5-6 and TRBJ2-3, with 12 bases aligning to TRBD2. The germline CDR1 and CDR2 sequences are SGHDT and YYEEEE. The CDR3 consists of 20 residues. The ends lost 3 bases at V and 4 bases at J; junction bases unmatched: 18. CDR3 DNA sequence: TGTGCCAGCAGCTCCTCCGGGCTAGCGGGGGGGTCTAGGGCCCCAGATACGCAGTATTTT. Protein: CASSSSGLAGGSRAPDTQYF.

In its sample, this clonotype was seen a few times. The chain is built from TRBV6-5 and TRBJ2-1, with TRBD2 identical over 11 bases. The CDR3 covers 15 residues. Germline assignment: CDR1 MNHEY and CDR2 SVGAGI. V lost 0 bases, J lost 7 bases, and 2 bases stayed unmatched. CDR3 sequence reads: CASSYSSGGVNEQFF. In nucleotides, the CDR3 is TGTGCCAGCAGTTACTCTAGCGGGGGGGTAAATGAGCAGTTCTTC.

The chain carries TRBV6-2 or TRBV6-3 and TRBJ2-4; D uncertain. V shed 6 bases and J shed 0 bases, with 12 bases lying between them. CDR3 size: 15 residues. Germline CDR1 reads MNHEY; CDR2 reads SVGEGT. In nucleotides, the CDR3 is TGTGCCAGCAGCCAACATGGAAAAGCCAAAAACATTCAGTACTTC. Translation gives CASSQHGKAKNIQYF.

This rearrangement joins TRBV4-2 to TRBJ2-1, with 9 nucleotides matching TRBD2. The junction had 3 bases not matched to a gene; V was cut back by 0 bases and J by 6 bases. CDR3 length: 15 amino acids. Germline V gives CDR1 LGHNA, CDR2 YNFKEQ. The CDR3 here is CASSQEVAGVNEQFF. The DNA of the CDR3 is TGTGCCAGCAGCCAAGAGGTAGCGGGGGTCAATGAGCAGTTCTTC.

The chain is built from TRBV15 and TRBJ2-5, with D perhaps matching TRBD1 or TRBD2 (6 bases each). CDR1 and CDR2 from the germline V gene are LNHNV and YYDKDF (reference sequence). V was clipped by 5 bases and J by 0 bases, with 19 bases between them. The CDR3 is made up of 17 amino acids. The CDR3 DNA reads as TGTGCCACCAGCTCGGAGGGAGGACAGATGTACCAAGAGACCCAGTACTTC. It yields the protein CATSSEGGQMYQETQYF.

This chain joins TRBV10-3 and TRBJ2-7; D possibly uses TRBD1 or TRBD2 (5 bases each). The germline CDR1 and CDR2 sequences are ENHRY and SYGVKD. Trimming left V 0 bases short and J 2 bases short, with 17 bases between. CDR3 length equals 17 residues. The CDR3 nucleotides read TGTGCCATCAGTGAGTCGAAGCGAGGGACCCCTACCTACGAGCAGTACTTC. It codes for CAISESKRGTPTYEQYF.